This T cell receptor beta chain appears in the sequencing data of a study of Ad26.COV2.S vaccination and SARS-CoV-2 variants. At the level of the study: The trial was COV1001 and the donor's arm was Ad26.COV2.S. Study observations and caveats: While placebo recipients had lower spike-specific TCR breadth, vaccine recipients had more.

Sequenced by immunoSEQ multiplex PCR; TCRdb stores in-frame clones only, minus some. This sample carries about 480,000 clones, 87% of them seen once, and the ten largest clones take about 13%. Specified treatment: approximately 18 received Ad26.COV2.S at low or high dose, single or two shots; about 5 received placebo; per-sample allocation not given. Vaccine and placebo recipients were sampled on day 63 after the first injection. Donation was by an adult aged 18-55 years who was in Boston. This CDR3 spans 13 amino acids. Germline-derived CDR1 and CDR2 are MNHEY and SMNVEV (reference sequence). Trimming took off 3 bases at V and 7 bases at J, with 12 bases between the two ends. Notes on this clone: Its antigen is unidentified.

V gene TRBV27 combines with J gene TRBJ1-2; D might be TRBD1 (6 bases). This clonotype was obtained from a person aged 18-65 years who received the Ad26.COV2.S COVID-19 vaccine or a placebo. The sample consisted of peripheral blood, taken in a trial of Ad26.COV2.S vaccine versus placebo. The CDR3 nucleotides read TGTGCCAGCAGTTTGGGCAGGGGTTCTGGCTACACCTTC. Amino acid sequence: CASSLGRGSGYTF.